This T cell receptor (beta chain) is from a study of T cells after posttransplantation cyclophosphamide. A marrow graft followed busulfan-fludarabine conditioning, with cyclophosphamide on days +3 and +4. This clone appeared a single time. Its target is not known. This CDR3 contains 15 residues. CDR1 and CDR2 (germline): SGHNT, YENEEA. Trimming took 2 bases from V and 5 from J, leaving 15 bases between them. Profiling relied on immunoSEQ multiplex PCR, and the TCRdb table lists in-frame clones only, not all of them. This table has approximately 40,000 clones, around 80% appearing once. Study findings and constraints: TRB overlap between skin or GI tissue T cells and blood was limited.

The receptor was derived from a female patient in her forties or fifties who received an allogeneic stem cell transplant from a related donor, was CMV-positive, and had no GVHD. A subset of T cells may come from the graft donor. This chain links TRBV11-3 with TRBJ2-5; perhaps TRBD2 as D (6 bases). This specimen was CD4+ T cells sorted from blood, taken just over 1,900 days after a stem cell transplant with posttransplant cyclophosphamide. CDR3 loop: CASSLRVGGAETQYF. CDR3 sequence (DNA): TGTGCCAGCAGCTTAAGAGTAGGAGGGGCGGAGACCCAGTACTTC.